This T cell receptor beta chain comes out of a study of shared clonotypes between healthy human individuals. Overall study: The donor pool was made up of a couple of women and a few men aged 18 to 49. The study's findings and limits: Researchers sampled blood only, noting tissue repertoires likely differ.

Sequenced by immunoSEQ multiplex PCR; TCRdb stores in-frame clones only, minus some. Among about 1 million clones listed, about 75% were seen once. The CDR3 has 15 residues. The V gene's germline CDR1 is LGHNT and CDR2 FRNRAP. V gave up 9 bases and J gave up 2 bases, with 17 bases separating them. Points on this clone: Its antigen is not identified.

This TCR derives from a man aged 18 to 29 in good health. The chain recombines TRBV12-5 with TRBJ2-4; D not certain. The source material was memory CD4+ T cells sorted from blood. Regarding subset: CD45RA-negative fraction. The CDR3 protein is CARPPGSSPKNIQYF. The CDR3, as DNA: TGTGCTAGACCCCCCGGTAGTTCTCCCAAAAACATTCAGTACTTC.